The source of this T cell receptor beta chain is a study of control samples from healthy donors and cancer patients. Sequencing used immunoSEQ multiplex PCR; TCRdb keeps in-frame clones, though not all of them. The data hold just over 80,000 clones, with roughly 86% observed a single time. The CDR3 loop spans 14 amino acids. The trim removed 9 bases at V and 0 bases at J, leaving 4 bases unmatched. Germline CDR1 and CDR2: ENHRY and SYGVKD. The chain uses TRBV10-3 and TRBJ2-2; the match to TRBD2 covers 7 bases. The sequencing input was blood. This TCR was recovered from a man aged 45-65 years in good health. The CDR3 reads CAITSDPNTGELFF. CDR3 DNA: TGTGCCATTACTAGCGACCCGAACACCGGGGAGCTGTTTTTT.